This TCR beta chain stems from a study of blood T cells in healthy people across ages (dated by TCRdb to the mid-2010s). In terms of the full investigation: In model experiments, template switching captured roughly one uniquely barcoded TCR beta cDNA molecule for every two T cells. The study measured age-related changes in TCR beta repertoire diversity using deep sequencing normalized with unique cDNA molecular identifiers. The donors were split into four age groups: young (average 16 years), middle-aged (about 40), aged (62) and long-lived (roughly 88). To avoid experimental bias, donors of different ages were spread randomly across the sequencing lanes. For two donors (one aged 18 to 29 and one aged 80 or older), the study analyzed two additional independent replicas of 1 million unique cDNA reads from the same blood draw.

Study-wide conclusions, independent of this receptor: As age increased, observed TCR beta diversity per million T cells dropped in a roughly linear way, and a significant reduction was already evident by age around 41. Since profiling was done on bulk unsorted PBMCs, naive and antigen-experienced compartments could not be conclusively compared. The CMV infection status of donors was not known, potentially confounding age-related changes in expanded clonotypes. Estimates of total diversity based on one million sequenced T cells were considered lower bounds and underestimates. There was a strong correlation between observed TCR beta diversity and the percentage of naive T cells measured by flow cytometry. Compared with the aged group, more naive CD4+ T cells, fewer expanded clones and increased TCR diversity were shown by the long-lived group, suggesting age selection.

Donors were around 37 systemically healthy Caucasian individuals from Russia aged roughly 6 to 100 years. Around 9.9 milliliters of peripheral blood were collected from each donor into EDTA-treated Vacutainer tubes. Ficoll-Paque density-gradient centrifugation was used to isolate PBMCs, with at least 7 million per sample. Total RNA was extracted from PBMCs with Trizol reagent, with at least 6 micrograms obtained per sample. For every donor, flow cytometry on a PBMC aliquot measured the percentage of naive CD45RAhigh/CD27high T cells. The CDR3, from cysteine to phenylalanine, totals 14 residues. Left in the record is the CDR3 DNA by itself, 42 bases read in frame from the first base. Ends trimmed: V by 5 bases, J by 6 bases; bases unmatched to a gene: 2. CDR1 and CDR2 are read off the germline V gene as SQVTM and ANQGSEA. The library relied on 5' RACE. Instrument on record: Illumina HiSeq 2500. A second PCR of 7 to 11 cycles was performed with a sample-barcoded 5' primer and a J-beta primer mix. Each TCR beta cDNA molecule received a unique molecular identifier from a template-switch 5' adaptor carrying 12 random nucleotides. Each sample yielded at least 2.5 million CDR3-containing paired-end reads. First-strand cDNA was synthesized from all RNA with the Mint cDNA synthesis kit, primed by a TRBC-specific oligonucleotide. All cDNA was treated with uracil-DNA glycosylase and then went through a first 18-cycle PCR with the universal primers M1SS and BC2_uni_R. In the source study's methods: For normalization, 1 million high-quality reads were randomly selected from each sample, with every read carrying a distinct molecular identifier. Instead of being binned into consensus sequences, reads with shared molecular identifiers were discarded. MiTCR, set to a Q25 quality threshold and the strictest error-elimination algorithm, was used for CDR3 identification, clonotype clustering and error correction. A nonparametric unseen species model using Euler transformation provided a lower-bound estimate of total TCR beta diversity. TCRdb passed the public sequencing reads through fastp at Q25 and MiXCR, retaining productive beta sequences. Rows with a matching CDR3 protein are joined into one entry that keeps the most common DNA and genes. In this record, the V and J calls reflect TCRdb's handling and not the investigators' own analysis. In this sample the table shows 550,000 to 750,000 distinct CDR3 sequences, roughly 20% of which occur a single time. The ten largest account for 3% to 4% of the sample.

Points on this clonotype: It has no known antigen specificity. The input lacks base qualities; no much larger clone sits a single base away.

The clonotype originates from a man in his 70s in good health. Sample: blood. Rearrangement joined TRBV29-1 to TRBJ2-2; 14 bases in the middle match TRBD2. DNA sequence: TGCAGCGTTAAGGGACTAGCGGGAGCCGGGGAGCTGTTTTTT. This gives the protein CSVKGLAGAGELFF.